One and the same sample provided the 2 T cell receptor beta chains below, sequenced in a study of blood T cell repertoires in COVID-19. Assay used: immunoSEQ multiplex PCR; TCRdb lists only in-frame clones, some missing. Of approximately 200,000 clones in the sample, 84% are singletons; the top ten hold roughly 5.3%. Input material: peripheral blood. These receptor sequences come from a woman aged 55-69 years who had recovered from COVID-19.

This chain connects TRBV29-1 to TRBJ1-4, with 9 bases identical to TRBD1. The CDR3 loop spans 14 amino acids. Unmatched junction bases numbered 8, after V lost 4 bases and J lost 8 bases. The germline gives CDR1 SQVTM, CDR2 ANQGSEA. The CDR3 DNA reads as TGCAGCGTTGCGCAACAGGGGGCGAGGGAAAAACTGTTTTTT. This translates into CSVAQQGAREKLFF.

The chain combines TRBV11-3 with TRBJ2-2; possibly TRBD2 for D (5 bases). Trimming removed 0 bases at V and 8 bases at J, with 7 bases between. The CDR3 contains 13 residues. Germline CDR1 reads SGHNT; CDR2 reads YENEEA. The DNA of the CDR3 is TGTGCCAGCAGCTTAGAGGTAGCGGGGGAGCTGTTTTTT. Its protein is CASSLEVAGELFF. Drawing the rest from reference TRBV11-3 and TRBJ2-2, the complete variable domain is EAGVVQSPRYKIIEKKQPVAFWCNPISGHNTLYWYLQNLGQGPELLIRYENEEAVDDSQLPKDRFSAERLKGVDSTLKIQPAELGDSAVYLCASSLEVAGELFFGEGSRLTVL.